This is a list of T cell receptor beta chains from one sample in a study of OX40 agonist ivuxolimab in advanced cancers. Method: immunoSEQ multiplex PCR; TCRdb's copy keeps in-frame clones and lacks some. The sample has tens of thousands of clones, 80% to 85% seen once; the top ten hold less than 4.5%. The input for sequencing was CD4+ or CD8+ T cells sorted from blood, taken in a trial of the OX40 agonist ivuxolimab. Every receptor here comes from an adult with an advanced solid tumor such as melanoma, head and neck, liver or kidney cancer. Both conserved end residues are part of each CDR3. The order of the fields is clone size, V gene, D gene, J gene, CDR3 protein, CDR3 DNA. D genes are given only for firm matches. Size tells how often a clone was seen (once, few, many) or the class of an expanded clone, and some rows leave it out.

clone_size: -
v_call: TRBV28
d_call: -
j_call: TRBJ2-7
cdr3_aa: CASSTAPTYEQYF
cdr3_nt: TGTGCCAGCAGCACGGCACCAACCTACGAGCAGTACTTC

clone_size: -
v_call: TRBV4-3
d_call: TRBD2
j_call: TRBJ2-5
cdr3_aa: CASSQDGRGGRETQYF
cdr3_nt: TGCGCCAGCAGCCAAGACGGGCGGGGGGGCCGAGAGACCCAGTACTTC

clone_size: -
v_call: TRBV6-5
d_call: -
j_call: TRBJ1-1
cdr3_aa: CASRTANTEAFF
cdr3_nt: TGTGCCAGCAGAACAGCGAACACTGAAGCTTTCTTT

clone_size: few
v_call: TRBV5-4
d_call: TRBD2
j_call: TRBJ2-1
cdr3_aa: CASIGPAGGEQFF
cdr3_nt: TGTGCCAGCATCGGACCCGCGGGGGGCGAGCAGTTCTTC

clone_size: -
v_call: TRBV7-9
d_call: -
j_call: TRBJ2-5
cdr3_aa: CASSLTSHSQETQYF
cdr3_nt: TGTGCCAGCAGCTTAACTTCCCACAGCCAAGAGACCCAGTACTTC

clone_size: -
v_call: TRBV28
d_call: TRBD1
j_call: TRBJ1-6
cdr3_aa: CASSLPLTGAYNSPLHF
cdr3_nt: TGTGCCAGCAGTTTACCCCTCACAGGGGCTTATAATTCACCCCTCCACTTT

clone_size: -
v_call: TRBV19
d_call: -
j_call: TRBJ1-5
cdr3_aa: CASSIEGGNQPQHF
cdr3_nt: TGTGCCAGTAGTATTGAGGGGGGCAATCAGCCCCAGCATTTT

clone_size: -
v_call: TRBV5-4
d_call: -
j_call: TRBJ1-1
cdr3_aa: CASSFRTENTEAFF
cdr3_nt: TGTGCCAGCAGCTTCCGGACGGAGAACACTGAAGCTTTCTTT

clone_size: -
v_call: TRBV5-6
d_call: -
j_call: TRBJ1-1
cdr3_aa: CASSRLREEGQTFF
cdr3_nt: TGTGCCAGCAGCCGCCTACGAGAAGAGGGGCAGACTTTCTTT

clone_size: -
v_call: TRBV6-1
d_call: -
j_call: TRBJ2-2
cdr3_aa: CASNYGTGNTGELFF
cdr3_nt: TGTGCCAGCAACTACGGGACGGGGAACACCGGGGAGCTGTTTTTT

clone_size: -
v_call: TRBV6-6
d_call: -
j_call: TRBJ1-4
cdr3_aa: CASSPQTQSERQLFF
cdr3_nt: TGTGCCAGCAGTCCCCAGACTCAATCTGAACGCCAACTGTTTTTT

clone_size: -
v_call: TRBV23-1
d_call: -
j_call: TRBJ1-5
cdr3_aa: CASSRRESNQPQHF
cdr3_nt: TGCGCCAGCAGTCGCAGGGAAAGCAATCAGCCCCAGCATTTT

clone_size: -
v_call: TRBV5-1
d_call: -
j_call: TRBJ2-1
cdr3_aa: CASMHDPDRPFNEQFF
cdr3_nt: TGCGCCAGCATGCACGACCCGGACAGACCCTTCAATGAGCAGTTCTTC

clone_size: -
v_call: TRBV5-6
d_call: -
j_call: TRBJ1-1
cdr3_aa: CASSPLWSAKNTEAFF
cdr3_nt: TGTGCCAGCAGCCCCCTTTGGTCAGCAAAGAACACTGAAGCTTTCTTT

clone_size: -
v_call: TRBV9
d_call: -
j_call: TRBJ2-2
cdr3_aa: CASSPRGSRPGELFF
cdr3_nt: TGTGCCAGCAGCCCCAGAGGATCCCGGCCGGGGGAGCTGTTTTTT

clone_size: -
v_call: TRBV7-9
d_call: TRBD1
j_call: TRBJ2-1
cdr3_aa: CASSFTGTEINEQFF
cdr3_nt: TGTGCCAGCAGCTTTACCGGGACAGAAATTAATGAGCAGTTCTTC

clone_size: -
v_call: TRBV5-6
d_call: TRBD1
j_call: TRBJ2-1
cdr3_aa: CASSFGQGLGNEQFF
cdr3_nt: TGTGCCAGCAGCTTTGGACAGGGATTAGGCAATGAGCAGTTCTTC

clone_size: -
v_call: TRBV11-3
d_call: TRBD1
j_call: TRBJ2-1
cdr3_aa: CASSPGGSQGYGNEQFF
cdr3_nt: TGTGCCAGCAGCCCAGGGGGTTCCCAGGGATATGGTAATGAGCAGTTCTTC

clone_size: -
v_call: TRBV28
d_call: TRBD2
j_call: TRBJ2-4
cdr3_aa: CASSHGTRALGIQYF
cdr3_nt: TGTGCCAGCAGCCACGGGACTAGGGCCTTGGGTATTCAGTACTTC

clone_size: few
v_call: TRBV4-1
d_call: -
j_call: TRBJ1-2
cdr3_aa: CASSPQWGDQFNGYTF
cdr3_nt: TGCGCCAGCAGCCCGCAGTGGGGGGACCAATTCAATGGCTACACCTTC

clone_size: -
v_call: TRBV7-9
d_call: -
j_call: TRBJ2-3
cdr3_aa: CASSLDRADTQYF
cdr3_nt: TGTGCCAGCAGCTTAGACAGGGCCGATACGCAGTATTTT

clone_size: -
v_call: TRBV6-5
d_call: TRBD1
j_call: TRBJ2-5
cdr3_aa: CASRTQGAQETQYF
cdr3_nt: TGTGCCAGCAGAACTCAGGGGGCCCAAGAGACCCAGTACTTC

clone_size: -
v_call: TRBV5-1
d_call: TRBD2
j_call: TRBJ2-1
cdr3_aa: CASSTSSGGGSYNEQFF
cdr3_nt: TGCGCCAGCAGCACATCTAGCGGGGGAGGGTCCTACAATGAGCAGTTCTTC

clone_size: -
v_call: TRBV5-1
d_call: -
j_call: TRBJ2-7
cdr3_aa: CASSQFTGTPNYEQYF
cdr3_nt: TGCGCCAGCAGCCAATTTACCGGGACACCCAACTACGAGCAGTACTTC

clone_size: -
v_call: TRBV7-9
d_call: -
j_call: TRBJ2-6
cdr3_aa: CASSPHVGSGANVLTF
cdr3_nt: TGTGCCAGCAGCCCCCACGTGGGGTCTGGGGCCAACGTCCTGACTTTC

clone_size: once
v_call: TRBV6-1
d_call: -
j_call: TRBJ1-4
cdr3_aa: CASRSEGEKLFF
cdr3_nt: TGTGCCAGCCGGTCCGAAGGGGAAAAACTGTTTTTT

clone_size: -
v_call: TRBV9
d_call: -
j_call: TRBJ2-2
cdr3_aa: CASSVAAASNTGELFF
cdr3_nt: TGTGCCAGCAGCGTAGCCGCGGCCTCGAACACCGGGGAGCTGTTTTTT

clone_size: -
v_call: TRBV18
d_call: -
j_call: TRBJ2-7
cdr3_aa: CASSPGGGPYEQYF
cdr3_nt: TGTGCCAGCTCCCCCGGCGGAGGGCCGTACGAGCAGTACTTC

clone_size: -
v_call: TRBV11-1
d_call: -
j_call: TRBJ2-3
cdr3_aa: CASSFAPVADTQYF
cdr3_nt: TGTGCCAGCAGCTTTGCCCCCGTCGCAGATACGCAGTATTTT

clone_size: -
v_call: TRBV5-6
d_call: -
j_call: TRBJ1-2
cdr3_aa: CASSLANRVDYGYTF
cdr3_nt: TGTGCCAGCAGCTTGGCCAATAGGGTAGACTATGGCTACACCTTC

clone_size: -
v_call: TRBV6-5
d_call: TRBD1
j_call: TRBJ2-7
cdr3_aa: CASSSPGQGFYEQYF
cdr3_nt: TGTGCCAGCAGCTCTCCGGGACAGGGGTTTTACGAGCAGTACTTC

clone_size: -
v_call: TRBV19
d_call: TRBD1
j_call: TRBJ1-2
cdr3_aa: CASSTGQGAYYGYTF
cdr3_nt: TGTGCCAGTAGTACGGGACAGGGGGCTTACTATGGCTACACCTTC

clone_size: -
v_call: TRBV4-3
d_call: -
j_call: TRBJ1-4
cdr3_aa: CASSQEAFPGANEKLFF
cdr3_nt: TGCGCCAGCAGCCAAGAGGCCTTCCCCGGAGCTAATGAAAAACTGTTTTTT

clone_size: -
v_call: TRBV29-1
d_call: -
j_call: TRBJ1-1
cdr3_aa: CSAAQGGYTEAFF
cdr3_nt: TGCAGCGCCGCCCAGGGCGGGTACACTGAAGCTTTCTTT

clone_size: -
v_call: TRBV2
d_call: -
j_call: TRBJ1-4
cdr3_aa: CATSPIGNRANEKLFF
cdr3_nt: TGTGCCACCAGCCCCATAGGAAACAGGGCTAATGAAAAACTGTTTTTT

clone_size: -
v_call: TRBV7-2
d_call: -
j_call: TRBJ2-7
cdr3_aa: CASSLGSQGLSYEQYF
cdr3_nt: TGTGCCAGCAGCTTAGGGAGTCAGGGCCTCTCCTACGAGCAGTACTTC

clone_size: -
v_call: TRBV18
d_call: -
j_call: TRBJ1-2
cdr3_aa: CASSPQGRDHYGYTF
cdr3_nt: TGTGCCAGCTCACCGCAGGGACGGGACCACTATGGCTACACCTTC

clone_size: once
v_call: TRBV19
d_call: -
j_call: TRBJ2-5
cdr3_aa: CASSIPSPPPETQYF
cdr3_nt: TGTGCCAGTAGTATTCCTTCTCCTCCTCCAGAGACCCAGTACTTC

clone_size: -
v_call: TRBV15
d_call: -
j_call: TRBJ2-7
cdr3_aa: CATSRDQARTYEQYF
cdr3_nt: TGTGCCACCAGCAGAGATCAAGCCAGGACCTACGAGCAGTACTTC

clone_size: -
v_call: TRBV14
d_call: TRBD2
j_call: TRBJ2-1
cdr3_aa: CASSQEIGGAYNEQFF
cdr3_nt: TGTGCCAGCAGCCAAGAGATCGGGGGGGCTTACAATGAGCAGTTCTTC

clone_size: -
v_call: TRBV5-1
d_call: -
j_call: TRBJ1-1
cdr3_aa: CASSLVAANTEAFF
cdr3_nt: TGCGCCAGCAGCTTGGTGGCGGCGAACACTGAAGCTTTCTTT

clone_size: once
v_call: TRBV5-4
d_call: TRBD2
j_call: TRBJ2-3
cdr3_aa: CASSSPLAGVVADTQYF
cdr3_nt: TGTGCCAGCAGCTCCCCGTTAGCGGGGGTAGTGGCAGATACGCAGTATTTT

clone_size: -
v_call: TRBV19
d_call: -
j_call: TRBJ2-7
cdr3_aa: CASSISPGGSHAQYF
cdr3_nt: TGTGCCAGTAGTATTTCCCCCGGAGGGAGCCACGCGCAGTACTTC

clone_size: -
v_call: TRBV5-1
d_call: -
j_call: TRBJ1-6
cdr3_aa: CASSLVPPIYGAPLHF
cdr3_nt: TGCGCCAGCAGCTTGGTTCCGCCGATTTATGGGGCACCCCTCCACTTT

clone_size: -
v_call: TRBV7-2
d_call: -
j_call: TRBJ2-3
cdr3_aa: CASSAGRVMRDTQYF
cdr3_nt: TGTGCCAGCAGCGCAGGACGGGTCATGCGGGATACGCAGTATTTT

clone_size: few
v_call: TRBV19
d_call: TRBD1
j_call: TRBJ1-5
cdr3_aa: CASSGGQGSFNQPQHF
cdr3_nt: TGTGCCAGTAGTGGGGGACAGGGCTCTTTCAATCAGCCCCAGCATTTT

clone_size: -
v_call: TRBV6-6
d_call: -
j_call: TRBJ2-1
cdr3_aa: CASSLLGQGGHNEQFF
cdr3_nt: TGTGCCAGCAGTCTACTCGGACAGGGAGGGCACAATGAGCAGTTCTTC

clone_size: few
v_call: TRBV2
d_call: -
j_call: TRBJ1-2
cdr3_aa: CASSGGPTYNYGYTF
cdr3_nt: TGTGCCAGCAGTGGGGGACCCACCTATAACTATGGCTACACCTTC

clone_size: -
v_call: TRBV25-1
d_call: TRBD1
j_call: TRBJ1-2
cdr3_aa: CASSEAGGSYGYTF
cdr3_nt: TGTGCCAGCAGTGAGGCAGGGGGATCCTATGGCTACACCTTC

clone_size: -
v_call: TRBV5-1
d_call: TRBD1
j_call: TRBJ1-3
cdr3_aa: CASSLDGQGSGNTIYF
cdr3_nt: TGCGCCAGCAGCTTGGATGGACAGGGTTCGGGAAACACCATATATTTT

clone_size: -
v_call: TRBV5-1
d_call: TRBD1
j_call: TRBJ2-3
cdr3_aa: CASSTGQGAPADTQYF
cdr3_nt: TGCGCCAGCAGCACGGGACAGGGGGCCCCGGCGGATACGCAGTATTTT

clone_size: once
v_call: TRBV5-1
d_call: TRBD1
j_call: TRBJ1-1
cdr3_aa: CASSPGTGNTEAFF
cdr3_nt: TGCGCCAGCAGCCCCGGGACAGGGAACACTGAAGCTTTCTTT

clone_size: medium-sized
v_call: TRBV27
d_call: -
j_call: TRBJ2-7
cdr3_aa: CASSLTTASYEQYF
cdr3_nt: TGTGCCAGCAGTTTAACGACAGCCTCCTACGAGCAGTACTTC

clone_size: few
v_call: TRBV4-3
d_call: -
j_call: TRBJ1-6
cdr3_aa: CASSQGSLYNSPLHF
cdr3_nt: TGCGCCAGCAGCCAAGGGTCACTTTATAATTCACCCCTCCACTTT

clone_size: -
v_call: TRBV5-6
d_call: TRBD1
j_call: TRBJ2-7
cdr3_aa: CASSRDSRHSYEQYF
cdr3_nt: TGTGCCAGCAGCAGGGACAGCCGTCATTCCTACGAGCAGTACTTC

clone_size: -
v_call: TRBV19
d_call: TRBD2
j_call: TRBJ2-3
cdr3_aa: CASGRTSGGTDTQYF
cdr3_nt: TGTGCCAGTGGTAGGACTAGCGGGGGGACAGATACGCAGTATTTT

clone_size: -
v_call: TRBV11-2
d_call: -
j_call: TRBJ1-2
cdr3_aa: CASSPGGGGYTF
cdr3_nt: TGTGCCAGCAGCCCGGGAGGCGGCGGCTACACCTTC